The T cell receptor beta chain described here comes from a study of cytomegalovirus exposure and HLA in healthy donors (TCRdb year 2017). Looking at the study overall: In an earlier analysis of 550 to 750 of the donors, around 300 Gb of sequence data and 90 million to 120 million unique TCR beta sequences from about 179 million T cells were reported. An earlier analysis of about 600 of the donors used high-throughput TCR beta sequencing to judge whether each TCR beta V gene segment behaved as functional or pseudogenic. To predict cytomegalovirus infection status, the study combined high-throughput TCR immunosequencing, statistical association of individual TCRs with disease status, and machine learning. Rather than drawing on any new phenotypic data, the later analysis identified candidate immune exposures from TCR beta sequences and the way those sequences occurred across donors. On average, 235,054 unique TCR beta nucleotide sequences were sequenced per donor among roughly 430 genotyped donors of the cohort, with 15% to 20% of those sequences being non-productive. The genetic ancestry cluster associated with self-reported Caucasian donors included 65% to 90% of the roughly 360 genotyped donors. Donor age, sex, ethnicity and CMV serostatus were collected together with the repertoire data. The study was designed to test whether signatures of past pathogen exposure could be identified by cataloging public T cell receptors. An early release covering about 600 HLA-typed donors comprised 300 to 350 gigabases of sequencing data and some 79 million unique TCR sequences. In addition to the first cohort of hundreds of subjects, a separate validation cohort of 130 or so different subjects was used. The study used immunosequencing to profile the T cell repertoires of about 670 subjects and linked those repertoires to cytomegalovirus serostatus. The number of donors typed differed by locus, with about 629-630 for A, B, C, DRB1 and DQB1, 522 for DQA1, 600 to 610 for DPA1, and around 430 for DPB1. In a later analysis, previously published TCR beta repertoires from 500 to 750 donors were re-analyzed and high-resolution HLA genotyping was added so that TCR occurrence patterns could be studied. Because of strong linkage in the cohort, roughly five DR-DQ haplotypes were treated as single units for association and clustering. All discovery cohort repertoires had been generated on a single sequencing platform. A later genetic analysis used genome-wide SNP genotypes for about three fifths of the 666 donors, treating that subset as a discovery cohort. HLA typing covered class I and class II loci at four-digit resolution. Overall results and qualifications from the work: Roughly 15 rarely observed V segments, including chromosome 9 orphons, were excluded from the earlier analysis of approximately 500 of the donors because counts were too low. Most CMV-associated TCR beta chains appeared to be HLA-restricted in a later analysis, and the HLA associations seemed to be driven largely by CMV exposure. Because some donors lacked HLA typing at each locus, the association tests relied only on the typed subset. A cluster of highly shared sequence variants was judged likely to be a technical artifact of the sequencing pipeline. The study listed 150 to 200 TCR beta chains as associated with cytomegalovirus. Specific HLA alleles were associated with some 15,000 TCR beta sequences at a false discovery rate of 0.05 in a later analysis. A few of the identified cytomegalovirus-associated TCR beta chains were confirmed in vitro to be specific for cytomegalovirus antigens. The presence/absence analyses assumed that sequencing depth was roughly uniform across donors, and that assumption may not be true. A later analysis found that HLA-associated TCR beta chains were more clonally expanded and had lower generation probabilities than equally common non-associated chains. When HLA alleles, especially DR and DQ, strongly co-occurred, TCR associations were difficult to assign to individual alleles. A later analysis found that TCR association rates varied across HLA loci, with DRB1 alleles showing the most associated TCRs and HLA-C alleles the fewest. Across donors, most TCR sequences were observed very rarely, whereas some public TCRs were present in many individuals. In a later genetic analysis, fewer N-insertions in productive TCRs were reported among donors in an Asian-associated ancestry cluster than the approximately 670-donor mean. For the cohort, immune exposure information was limited to CMV serostatus. The classifier was reported to diagnose cytomegalovirus status with high specificity and sensitivity in both the original cohort and the validation cohort. It was suggested by the authors that the approach could potentially be generalized to other disease states and immunological phenotypes. Some IMGT-functional V segments, including TRBV6-2 and TRBV6-3, could not be distinguished by the 87-base-pair reads and were therefore excluded. The cohort was sequenced for TCR beta chains only, and without alpha or paired-chain data the features that could be detected were limited. A later genetic analysis associated a missense DCLRE1C variant with V-gene and J-gene trimming of TCR beta chains, and an independent cohort replicated the association. In an earlier analysis of about 600 of the donors, most TCR beta V segments appeared in productive rearrangements about 87% or about 30% of the time, broadly matching IMGT annotations. According to a later analysis, parvovirus B19, influenza, CMV and Epstein-Barr virus appeared linked to several top co-occurrence clusters. Linkage disequilibrium might explain the correlated functional status among segregating V segments, but an unknown experimental factor could not be excluded. A further reported finding was that TCR beta sequences accurately predicted the HLA-A and HLA-B alleles for most subjects in the first cohort.

Receptors were amplified or captured by the immunoSEQ multiplex PCR assay. The multiplex PCR relied on a mix of 60 forward primers for TCR Vbeta segments and 13 reverse primers for TCR Jbeta segments. A multiplex PCR assay on genomic DNA amplified the CDR3 region of rearranged TCR beta genes. The Illumina HiSeq System was used to sequence the amplified TCR beta libraries as 87-base-pair reads. On the study's bioinformatics: A later analysis counted some 74 million unique TCR beta chains across the 666 repertoires, and 9.5 million to 11 million of these chains were shared by at least two donors. A nearest-neighbor algorithm error-corrected the raw reads and collapsed the reads into unique sequences, merging closely related sequences to remove PCR and sequencing errors. V, D and J gene segments were assigned by aligning CDR3 sequences to IMGT reference sequences. For a sequence to be retained, a match of at least six nucleotides to both a V gene segment and a J gene segment was required. Rearrangements were called productive when the CDR3 lacked stop codons and stayed in frame with V and J; all others were non-productive. CDR3 was defined by IMGT convention, running from the second conserved V-encoded cysteine to the conserved J-encoded phenylalanine. The earlier analysis of fewer than 750 of the donors excluded sequences that lacked an unambiguous match to a single V gene segment. An earlier analysis of a few hundred of the donors classified V segments as functional when productive rearrangements were above 56.7% and as segregating when the standard deviation between donors was above 5%. A statistical classification framework was built to diagnose cytomegalovirus status from the catalog of TCR beta chain sequences. V and J gene assignment, in a later analysis, came from comparing TCR nucleotide sequences with IMGT/GENE-DB human TR gene sequences. The TCRdist pipeline was used in a later analysis to assign CDR3 sequences and most-parsimonious VDJ recombination scenarios. A later analysis defined each TCR beta chain by its CDR3 amino acid sequence plus V-gene family, and excluded reads lacking a unique V-gene family. As a way to deal with suspected cross-contamination and a sequencing artifact, a later analysis dropped approximately 570 nucleotide sequences that were highly shared and had low generation probability. In a later analysis, a clonal expansion index was calculated for each public chain from normalized within-repertoire ranks of inferred template counts. Generation probabilities in a later analysis came from a VDJ recombination model fitted to out-of-frame rearrangements, and those results were checked against IGoR. Hypergeometric tests were used in a later analysis to score TCR-TCR, TCR-HLA and TCR-CMV co-occurrence, with a repertoire-size bias correction applied to the TCR pairs. In a later analysis, false discovery rates were estimated by permuting HLA or CMV assignments 20 times. A later analysis grouped co-occurring TCRs with DBSCAN, adding TCRdist sequence similarity when clustering within HLA-allele-positive subsets. Repertoires with fewer than 30,000 or more than 120,000 public chains, plus five repertoires with anomalous nucleotide sharing, were excluded from co-occurrence clustering. TCRdb re-hosts the immuneACCESS table, in-frame sequences only. Its copies lack some clones; in the studies checked, an unresolved V gene accounts for under half of them, and the cause for the rest is not known. V and J calls and clone size are copied from that table; D and trimming were computed from the DNA. For this sample the table gives over 150,000 clones, of which around 88% were detected only once. The top ten constitute about 0.93% of the sample.

CDR1 SGHNT and CDR2 YYREEE are derived from the germline V gene (reference sequence). Counted from cysteine to phenylalanine, this CDR3 has 15 amino acids. The read is trimmed to its CDR3 DNA, 45 bases read in frame from base 1. V loses 4 bases at its end and J loses 8 bases; junction bases beyond the gene matches: 12. A note on this clone: No antigen is known for it. Qualities for individual bases were not recorded, and no much larger clone is one base off.

The cohort was made up of several hundred healthy bone marrow donors. All cohort members were sampled while nominally healthy, although unrecorded immune exposures were likely present. The donor tested CMV seronegative and was one of the 352 seronegative cohort members. Each donor provided a peripheral blood sample, and peripheral blood mononuclear cells were used for TCR beta sequencing. Genomic DNA was extracted from the blood cell samples with the Qiagen DNeasy Blood Extraction Kit. Sequencing used PBMCs. This clonotype was sampled from a woman aged 25 to 39 in good health and CMV-seronegative. Rearrangement joined TRBV5-4 to TRBJ1-2; 9 bases in between match TRBD1. In nucleotide form, the sequence is TGTGCCAGCAGCGAAGTCCTAACCGGGACAGGGGGCTACACCTTC. Translated, this is CASSEVLTGTGGYTF.